Sequencing of this T cell receptor beta chain was carried out in a study of blood T cell repertoires in COVID-19. V was clipped by 5 bases and J by 1 base; unmatched bases: 7. CDR3 length: 16 residues. Germline CDR1 is PRHDT and CDR2 is FYEKMQ (reference sequence). The repertoire was sequenced with immunoSEQ multiplex PCR; TCRdb's copy has only in-frame clones and lacks some. The profile covers around 220,000 clones, with approximately 79% appearing a single time and approximately 5.3% taken by the ten largest. The genes are TRBV13 and TRBJ2-5, with 10 bases identical to TRBD1. The TCR comes from a human donor in a cohort sampled during active COVID-19. The specimen was peripheral blood. The CDR3 reads CASSARQGAPQETQYF. In nucleotides, the CDR3 is TGTGCCAGCAGCGCCCGACAGGGGGCGCCCCAAGAGACCCAGTACTTC. Full variable domain (remainder filled in from reference TRBV13 and TRBJ2-5): AAGVIQSPRHLIKEKRETATLKCYPIPRHDTVYWYQQGPGQDPQFLISFYEKMQSDKGSIPDRFSAQQFSDYHSELNMSSLELGDSALYFCASSARQGAPQETQYFGPGTRLLVL.